Below, one T cell receptor (beta chain) is given with its context. The target antigen is unknown. The CDR3 totals 14 residues. V was clipped by 9 bases and J by 0 bases, with 14 bases between them. Germline lookup yields CDR1 MNHEY and CDR2 SVGEGT. The record originates from a study of T cell responses to AZD1222 COVID-19 vaccine. Broader study findings: All repertoire sampling was performed exclusively after the peak T cell response. In the spike-specific TCR repertoire, nearly half reportedly target unmutated variant regions.

Sequenced by immunoSEQ multiplex PCR; TCRdb stores in-frame clones only, minus some. The data contain 85,000 to 100,000 clones, 80% to 95% of them singletons. The chain uses TRBV6-2 or TRBV6-3 and TRBJ1-1; unclear D gene. The specimen was peripheral blood, collected 28 days after the second AZD1222 dose. The source of this sequence is an adult who received the AZD1222 COVID-19 vaccine. The CDR3 nucleotides are TGTGCCAGTAGTCATAGGAAATTGAACACTGAAGCTTTCTTT. Its protein is CASSHRKLNTEAFF.